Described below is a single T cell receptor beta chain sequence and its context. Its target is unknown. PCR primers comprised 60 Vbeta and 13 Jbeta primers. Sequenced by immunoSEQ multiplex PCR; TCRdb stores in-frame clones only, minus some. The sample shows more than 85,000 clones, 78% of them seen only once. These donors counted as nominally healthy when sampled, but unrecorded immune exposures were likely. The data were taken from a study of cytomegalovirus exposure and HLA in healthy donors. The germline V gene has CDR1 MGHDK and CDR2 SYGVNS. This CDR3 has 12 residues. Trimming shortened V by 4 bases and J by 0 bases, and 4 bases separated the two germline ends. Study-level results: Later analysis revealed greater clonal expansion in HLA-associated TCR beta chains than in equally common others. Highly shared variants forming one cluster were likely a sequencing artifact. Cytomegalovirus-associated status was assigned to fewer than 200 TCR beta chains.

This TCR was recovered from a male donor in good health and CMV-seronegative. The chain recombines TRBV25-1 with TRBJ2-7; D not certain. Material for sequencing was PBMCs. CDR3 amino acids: CASSGYSYEQYF. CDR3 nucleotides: TGTGCCAGCAGTGGTTACTCCTACGAGCAGTACTTC.